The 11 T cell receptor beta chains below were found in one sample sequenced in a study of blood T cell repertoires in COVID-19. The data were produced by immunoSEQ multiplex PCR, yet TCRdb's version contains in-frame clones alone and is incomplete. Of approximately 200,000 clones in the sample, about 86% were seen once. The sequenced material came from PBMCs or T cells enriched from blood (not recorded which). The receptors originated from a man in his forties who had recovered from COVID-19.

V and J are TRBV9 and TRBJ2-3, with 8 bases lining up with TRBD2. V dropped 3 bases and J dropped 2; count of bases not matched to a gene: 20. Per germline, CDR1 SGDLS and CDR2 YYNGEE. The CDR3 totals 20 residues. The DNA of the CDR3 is TGTGCCAGCAGCGCAGCCTTTAGGGGACTAGGAGCCTTAAACACAGATACGCAGTATTTT. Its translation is CASSAAFRGLGALNTDTQYF.

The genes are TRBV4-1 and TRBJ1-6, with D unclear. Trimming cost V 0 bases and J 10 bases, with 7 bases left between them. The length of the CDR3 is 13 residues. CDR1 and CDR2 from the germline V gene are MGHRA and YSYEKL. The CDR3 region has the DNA TGCGCCAGCAGCCAAGAAGGGAGATCACCCCTCCACTTT. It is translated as CASSQEGRSPLHF.

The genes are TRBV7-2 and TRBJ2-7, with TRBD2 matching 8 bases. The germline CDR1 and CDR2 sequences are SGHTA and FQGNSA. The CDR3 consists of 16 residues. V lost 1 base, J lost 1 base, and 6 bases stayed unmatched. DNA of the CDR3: TGTGCCAGCAGCTTAGGGCGGGGGGTCGTTTCCTACGAGCAGTACTTC. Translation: CASSLGRGVVSYEQYF.

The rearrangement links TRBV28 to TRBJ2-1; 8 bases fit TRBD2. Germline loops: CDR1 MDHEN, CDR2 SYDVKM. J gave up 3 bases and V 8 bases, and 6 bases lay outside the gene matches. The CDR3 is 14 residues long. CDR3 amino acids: CASSLSGGYNEQFF. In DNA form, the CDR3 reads TGTGCCAGCTCTCTGAGCGGGGGCTACAATGAGCAGTTCTTC.

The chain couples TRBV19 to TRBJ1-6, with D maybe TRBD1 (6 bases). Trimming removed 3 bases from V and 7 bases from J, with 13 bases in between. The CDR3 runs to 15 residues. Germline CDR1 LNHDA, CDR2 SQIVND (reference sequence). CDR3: CASSIGDRINSPLHF. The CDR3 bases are TGTGCCAGTAGTATTGGTGACAGGATCAATTCACCCCTCCACTTT.

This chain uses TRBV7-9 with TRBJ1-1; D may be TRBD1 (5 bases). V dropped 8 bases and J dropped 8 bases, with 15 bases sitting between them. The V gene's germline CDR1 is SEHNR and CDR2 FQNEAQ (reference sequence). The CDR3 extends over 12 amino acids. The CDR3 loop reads CASQGRSREAFF. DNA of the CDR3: TGTGCCAGCCAGGGCAGGTCTAGGGAAGCTTTCTTT.

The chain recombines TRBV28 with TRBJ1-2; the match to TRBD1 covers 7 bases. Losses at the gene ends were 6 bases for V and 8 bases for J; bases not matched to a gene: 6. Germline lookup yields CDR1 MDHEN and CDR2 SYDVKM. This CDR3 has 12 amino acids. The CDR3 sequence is CASRGGPQGYTF. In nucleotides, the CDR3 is TGTGCCAGCAGAGGGGGCCCGCAGGGCTACACCTTC.

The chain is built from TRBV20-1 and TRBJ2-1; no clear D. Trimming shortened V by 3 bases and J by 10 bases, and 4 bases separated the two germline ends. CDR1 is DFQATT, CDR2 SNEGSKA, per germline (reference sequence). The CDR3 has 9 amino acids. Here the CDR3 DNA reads TGCAGTGCTAGGGAGGAGCAGTTCTTC. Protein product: CSAREEQFF.

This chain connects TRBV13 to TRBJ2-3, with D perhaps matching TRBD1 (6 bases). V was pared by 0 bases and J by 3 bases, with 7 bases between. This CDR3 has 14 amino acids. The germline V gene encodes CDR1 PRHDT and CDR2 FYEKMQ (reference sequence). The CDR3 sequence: CASSLGQGTDTQYF. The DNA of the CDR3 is TGTGCCAGCAGCTTAGGACAGGGTACAGATACGCAGTATTTT.

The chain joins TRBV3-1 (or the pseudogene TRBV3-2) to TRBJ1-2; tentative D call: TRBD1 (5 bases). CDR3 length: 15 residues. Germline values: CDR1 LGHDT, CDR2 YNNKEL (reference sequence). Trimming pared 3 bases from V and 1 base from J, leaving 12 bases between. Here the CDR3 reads CASSHSGLGNYGYTF. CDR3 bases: TGTGCCAGCAGCCACTCAGGGTTGGGTAACTATGGCTACACCTTC.

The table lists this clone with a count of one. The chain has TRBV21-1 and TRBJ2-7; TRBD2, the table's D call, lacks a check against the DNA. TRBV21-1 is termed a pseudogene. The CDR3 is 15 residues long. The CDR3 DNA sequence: TGTGCCAGCAGCAAATCGGATGGGGGGGCCGACGAGCAGTACTTC. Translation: CASSKSDGGADEQYF.